This entry features one TCR beta chain sequence. In its sample, this clonotype was seen a few times. The clone's antigen remains unknown. Base-call qualities are not available, and no considerably larger clone is one nucleotide away. Receptors were amplified or captured by RT-PCR. The listed sequencing device is NextSeq 550. Clones were called with MiXCR by TCRdb after fastp trimmed the public reads at Q25, and only in-frame beta chains were retained. Rows with a matching CDR3 protein are joined into one entry that keeps the most common DNA and genes. This sample has about 960,000 distinct CDR3 sequences in its table, and roughly 17% of those were observed once. The ten top clones hold 5.5% to 6.5% of the sample. This specimen belongs to a study of patients and donors after allogeneic stem cell transplantation (dated by TCRdb to 2018 to 2020). This TCR derives from a human donor who was either an allogeneic HSCT recipient or a stem cell or donor lymphocyte infusion donor (not recorded which). It is not recorded whose cells these are; they may come from a transplant donor. Sequencing input: blood, either unsorted or a sorted T cell fraction (not recorded which).

DNA sequence: TGCGCCAGCAGCTCCGTCGGGGGCCAGCCCCAGCATTTT. Its amino acids are CASSSVGGQPQHF. The V gene is TRBV5-1 and the J gene is TRBJ1-5; TRBD1 might be the D gene, on 6 matching bases. In the germline V gene, CDR1 corresponds to SGHRS and CDR2 to YFSETQ. Counted from cysteine to phenylalanine, this CDR3 has 13 amino acids. The read is trimmed to its CDR3 DNA, 39 bases read in frame from base 1. The trim is 3 bases for V and 7 bases for J, with a gap of 11 bases between the germline ends. This CDR3, with the reference TRBV5-1 and TRBJ1-5 proteins standing in past its ends, gives the full variable domain KAGVTQTPRYLIKTRGQQVTLSCSPISGHRSVSWYQQTPGQGLQFLFEYFSETQRNKGNFPGRFSGRQFSNSRSEMNVSTLELGDSALYLCASSSVGGQPQHFGDGTRLSIL.